A selection of T cell receptor beta chains follows, all from one sample in a study of shared clonotypes between healthy human individuals. The data were produced by immunoSEQ multiplex PCR, yet TCRdb's version contains in-frame clones alone and is incomplete. The sample has a few million clones, 85% to 95% seen once. Sequences were obtained from naive CD4+ T cells from PBMCs. The receptors were sampled from a man aged 18 to 29 in good health. Some clones in this sample may be carry-over from other donors' samples. Both conserved end residues are part of each CDR3. D genes are given only for firm matches. Rows give clone size only sometimes, using once, few, many, or a class for an expanded clone.

TRBD1 TRBJ2-5 once TRBV10-3 TGTGCCATCAGTGACTGGGACAGGGGGAGGGACGTGACCCAGTACTTC CAISDWDRGRDVTQYF
- TRBJ2-3 - TRBV29-1 TGCAGCGTTGGGGCGAGCACAGATACGCAGTATTTT CSVGASTDTQYF
- TRBJ2-7 once TRBV28 TGTGCCAGCAGCCCATTTCTGAGACAGCCCTACGAGCAGTACTTC CASSPFLRQPYEQYF
- TRBJ1-1 - TRBV19 TGTGCCAGTACATTCTCACCGAACACTGAAGCTTTCTTT CASTFSPNTEAFF
TRBD1 TRBJ1-4 - TRBV29-1 TGCAGCGTTGCGGGACAGCTTAATGAAAAACTGTTTTTT CSVAGQLNEKLFF
TRBD2 TRBJ2-1 once TRBV27 TGTGCCAGTAAGATAGGACTAGCGGGAGGGATCCCCTACAATGAGCAGTTCTTC CASKIGLAGGIPYNEQFF
- TRBJ2-3 - TRBV7-9 TGTGCCAGCAGCCCCCAGGGCCAAACGCAGTATTTT CASSPQGQTQYF
TRBD1 TRBJ1-2 - TRBV30 TGTGCCTGGAGGGGGGACAGGACTAACTATGGCTACACCTTC CAWRGDRTNYGYTF
TRBD2 TRBJ2-3 - TRBV4-1 TGCGCCAGCAGTGATGTTCGGGCTAGCGGGACGTCAGATACGCAGTATTTT CASSDVRASGTSDTQYF
- TRBJ1-2 - TRBV29-1 TGCAGCGTGGAACGGACCGCGTCCTATGGCTACACCTTC CSVERTASYGYTF
TRBD2 TRBJ2-7 - TRBV10-1 TGCGCCAGCAGCCTCGCCCCGGGACTAGCGGGACCCTACGAGCAGTACTTC CASSLAPGLAGPYEQYF
TRBD1 TRBJ1-2 - TRBV27 TGTGCCAGCATAAAACAGGGGGCGGGCTACACCTTC CASIKQGAGYTF
- TRBJ2-7 - TRBV5-1 TGCGCCAGCAGTCCCACCGGGGGCTCCTACGAGCAGTACTTC CASSPTGGSYEQYF
TRBD2 TRBJ2-1 - TRBV2 TGTGCCAGCACGGGGGTAGCGGGACCATACAATGAGCAGTTCTTC CASTGVAGPYNEQFF
- TRBJ2-7 - TRBV4-3 TGCGCCAGCAGCCAAGATCCAACCGAGTTATACGAGCAGTACTTC CASSQDPTELYEQYF
TRBD2 TRBJ2-7 - TRBV5-1 TGCGCCAGCAGCTTGTTGGCTAGCGGGAGGCTCGAGCAGTACTTC CASSLLASGRLEQYF
- TRBJ1-5 - TRBV18 TGTGCCAGCACCTCTGAGGGCAATCAGCCCCAGCATTTT CASTSEGNQPQHF
- TRBJ2-7 - TRBV7-2 TGTGCCAGCTCCTCCGGGCTTCACTACGAGCAGTACTTC CASSSGLHYEQYF
TRBD2 TRBJ2-1 - TRBV6-1 TGTGCCAGCGCTAGCGGGAGCTCCTACAATGAGCAGTTCTTC CASASGSSYNEQFF
- TRBJ2-5 - TRBV6-1 TGTGCCAGCAGCCCTCAAAAGGAGACCCAGTACTTC CASSPQKETQYF
TRBD2 TRBJ2-5 - TRBV30 TGTGCCTGGACTAGCGGGAAGCAAGAGACCCAGTACTTC CAWTSGKQETQYF
TRBD2 TRBJ2-7 - TRBV28 TGTGCCAGCAGTTTATTTCTAGCGGGAGGGAGTAGGGAGCAGTACTTC CASSLFLAGGSREQYF
- TRBJ2-7 - TRBV6-1 TGTGCCAGCAGTGAAAGTTTCGACCCGCGGTTCGCCTACGAGCAGTACTTC CASSESFDPRFAYEQYF
TRBD1 TRBJ2-1 - TRBV28 TGTGCCAGCAGGGGAAAGACAGGGGTAAATTGGAATGAGCAGTTCTTC CASRGKTGVNWNEQFF
TRBD2 TRBJ2-1 - TRBV11-3 TGTGCCAGCAGCTTTAAGGGGACTAGCGGGAGTGAGCAGTTCTTC CASSFKGTSGSEQFF
- TRBJ2-5 - TRBV5-1 TGCGCCAGCAGCCGAGAGCCACAGGGAAAAGAGACCCAGTACTTC CASSREPQGKETQYF
TRBD1 TRBJ2-6 once TRBV5-4 TGTGCCAGCAGCCTAAGACAGGGAAGGGGCTCTGGGGCCAACGTCCTGACTTTC CASSLRQGRGSGANVLTF
TRBD2 TRBJ2-3 - TRBV7-2 TGTGCCAGCAGCCGACTGCCCATAGGCGGGGGGGCAGATACGCAGTATTTT CASSRLPIGGGADTQYF
TRBD2 TRBJ2-5 - TRBV4-2 TGTGCCAGCAGCCAGAACCCCGGACTAGCGGGCTCCCAAGAGACCCAGTACTTC CASSQNPGLAGSQETQYF
TRBD1 TRBJ2-7 - TRBV5-1 TGCGCCAGCAGCCTCCAGACAGGGATTTACGAGCAGTACTTC CASSLQTGIYEQYF
- TRBJ2-2 - TRBV30 TGTGCCTGGTCCTCTGGGGGATCGGGGGAGCTGTTTTTT CAWSSGGSGELFF
- TRBJ2-2 - TRBV6-6 TGTGCCAGCAGTTTTCCGGGACCTAAAACCGGGGAGCTGTTTTTT CASSFPGPKTGELFF
- TRBJ2-1 - TRBV7-3 TGTGCCAGCAGCCCATCCTACTCCTACAATGAGCAGTTCTTC CASSPSYSYNEQFF
- TRBJ1-1 few TRBV2 TGTGCCAGCAAAGGGGATTCCTCTGAAGCTTTCTTT CASKGDSSEAFF
- TRBJ1-5 - TRBV5-1 TGCGCCAGCAGCCGGTATAGCAATCAGCCCCAGCATTTT CASSRYSNQPQHF
- TRBJ2-1 once TRBV30 TGTGCCTGGGGGACCTCTGGCGGGAAACGCTCCTACAATGAGCAGTTCTTC CAWGTSGGKRSYNEQFF
TRBD1 TRBJ1-5 once TRBV28 TGTGCCAGCAGCCCCAGGGGACAGGGTAGCAATCAGCCCCAGCATTTT CASSPRGQGSNQPQHF
- TRBJ2-7 - TRBV27 TGTGCCAGCAGTGCAACGTACAAGGGGTCTGGTACCTACGAGCAGTACTTC CASSATYKGSGTYEQYF
TRBD1 TRBJ2-5 - TRBV11-2 TGTGCCAGCAGCTACAGAACAGGACAGGGACAAGAGACCCAGTACTTC CASSYRTGQGQETQYF
TRBD1 TRBJ2-6 - TRBV4-2 TGTGCCAGCAGTCTACAAGAAGGGGGCCCCTCTGGGGCCAACGTCCTGACTTTC CASSLQEGGPSGANVLTF
- TRBJ1-1 few TRBV29-1 TGCAGCGTTGTACCGCAGGGCCGAGCTTTCTTT CSVVPQGRAFF
- TRBJ2-2 - TRBV5-1 TGCGCCAGCAGCTTGGGACTGACTCGCACCGGGGAGCTGTTTTTT CASSLGLTRTGELFF
- TRBJ2-1 - TRBV9 TGTGCCAGCAGCCTATTCTGGGCGCGATCCTACAATGAGCAGTTCTTC CASSLFWARSYNEQFF
- TRBJ2-7 - TRBV4-2 TGTGCCAGCAGGGAAACGGGCGAGCAGTACTTC CASRETGEQYF
TRBD1 TRBJ1-5 - TRBV28 TGTGCCAGCAGACCACCACAGGGGGACGGCTCTAATGGCAATCAGCCCCAGCATTTT CASRPPQGDGSNGNQPQHF
- TRBJ2-7 - TRBV28 TGTGCCAGCAGTACTTCAACGGACCCCCAGTACGAGCAGTACTTC CASSTSTDPQYEQYF
- TRBJ1-5 - TRBV28 TGTGCCAGCAGTGAACTAACCATGTATAGCAATCAGCCCCAGCATTTT CASSELTMYSNQPQHF
- TRBJ2-7 - TRBV28 TGTGCCGCCACCCCCGGACAGCTCTACGAGCAGTACTTC CAATPGQLYEQYF
- TRBJ2-7 - TRBV4-2 TGTGCCAGCAGCCAAGAAGTACAGGTGCCGACCTACGAGCAGTACTTC CASSQEVQVPTYEQYF
- TRBJ2-3 - TRBV7-9 TGTGCCAGCAGCTTATCCGGGGAGGATACGCAGTATTTT CASSLSGEDTQYF
- TRBJ2-7 - TRBV7-2 TGTGCCAGCAGCTTAGCTTCTTTAACAAGGATTCGGGAGCAGTACTTC CASSLASLTRIREQYF
TRBD1 TRBJ2-1 - TRBV15 TGTGCCACCAGCCCAAGGGACAGGGGGCGAAATGAGCAGTTCTTC CATSPRDRGRNEQFF
- TRBJ2-7 - TRBV21-1 TGTGCCAGCGGGGAGAGGGAGGGCCTTAACTCCTACGAGCAGTACTTC CASGEREGLNSYEQYF
- TRBJ1-1 - TRBV9 TGTGCCAGCAGCACCGACGTGAGGGGCGAAGCTTTCTTT CASSTDVRGEAFF
TRBD1 TRBJ1-1 - TRBV18 TGTGCCAGCTCACCCGGACAGGGTATAGGTGAAGCTTTCTTT CASSPGQGIGEAFF